This T cell receptor (beta chain) came from a study of T cells after yellow fever vaccination. Across the study: Researchers used SMART-Seq v4 Ultra Low Input to prepare fractions that had low cell numbers.

Per germline, CDR1 LGHNA and CDR2 YNFKEQ. Trimming took 3 bases from V and 0 from J, leaving 5 bases between them. The CDR3 is 13 residues long. Universal primer sites and UMIs were introduced during 5'RACE template-switching synthesis of TCR cDNA. TCRdb ran MiXCR on the 5' RACE reads and lists one entry per CDR3 protein. Among some 160,000 distinct CDR3 sequences listed, 9.3% were seen once. This clonotype was counted only a few times. Its specificity is unknown. Study-level points and caveats: Booster sampling recovered most clones from primary vaccination (roughly 97% CD4, over 75% CD8).

The material was CD8+ T cells sorted from PBMCs, obtained 45 days after the yellow fever booster vaccination. The sequence derives from a man between 18 and 35 years old who received the YFV17D yellow fever vaccine. The chain recombines TRBV4-2 with TRBJ2-5, with D perhaps matching TRBD1 or TRBD2 (5 bases each). CDR3 region: CASSQGDQETQYF. The CDR3 coding sequence is TGTGCCAGCAGCCAGGGGGACCAAGAGACCCAGTACTTC.